A single sample gave rise to the 7 T cell receptor beta chains below, sequenced in a study of T cells in Graves' hyperthyroidism and ophthalmopathy. Amplified TCR beta CDR3 regions came from RNA transcripts. The primer set for the first-round RT-PCR of the TCR CDR3 was HTBI. TCRdb re-analysed the multiplex PCR reads in MiXCR, keeping a single row per CDR3 protein. This table has 490,000 or so distinct CDR3 sequences, approximately 16% appearing once. Sequencing was performed on blood. Source of these receptors: a woman in her twenties or thirties with Graves' ophthalmopathy.

This clonotype was seen repeatedly, ten times or more. The V call is TRBV3-1, the J call TRBJ2-7, with TRBD2 identical over 10 bases. CDR1 LGHDT and CDR2 YNNKEL come from the germline V gene (reference sequence). V lost 3 bases to trimming and J lost 5 bases; unmatched junction nucleotides: 7. This CDR3 region has 15 residues. The CDR3 protein is CASSHRSGRVDEQYF. As DNA, the CDR3 is TGTGCCAGCAGCCATCGAAGCGGGAGGGTCGACGAGCAGTACTTC.

A few counts support this clonotype. The chain carries TRBV7-9 and TRBJ2-7; unclear D gene. Germline CDR1 SEHNR, CDR2 FQNEAQ (reference sequence). The V end lost 0 bases, the J end lost 6 bases, and 15 bases lay between the germline ends. The CDR3 extends over 15 amino acids. The CDR3 coding sequence is TGTGCCAGCAGCTTAGCGGCGCCCGAGGCTGGCGAGCAGTACTTC. Protein sequence: CASSLAAPEAGEQYF. The whole variable domain, filled in from reference TRBV7-9 and TRBJ2-7, reads DTGVSQNPRHKITKRGQNVTFRCDPISEHNRLYWYRQTLGQGPEFLTYFQNEAQLEKSRLLSDRFSAERPKGSFSTLEIQRTEQGDSAMYLCASSLAAPEAGEQYFGPGTRLTVT.

This clonotype was seen at least ten times. CDR3 in amino acids: CASSPRKRGRTEKLFF. CDR3 nucleotides: TGTGCCAGCAGCCCTAGGAAGAGGGGTCGGACTGAAAAACTGTTTTTT. The rearrangement joins TRBV3-1 to TRBJ1-4; D is perhaps TRBD1 (5 bases). Germline-derived CDR1 and CDR2 are LGHDT and YNNKEL (reference sequence). The CDR3 has 16 residues. The V and J ends lost 4 bases and 7 bases respectively, with 19 bases between them. Full variable domain (outside the CDR3, taken from reference TRBV3-1 and TRBJ1-4): DTAVSQTPKYLVTQMGNDKSIKCEQNLGHDTMYWYKQDSKKFLKIMFSYNNKELIINETVPNRFSPKSPDKAHLNLHINSLELGDSAVYFCASSPRKRGRTEKLFFGSGTQLSVL.

V usage is TRBV29-1 and J usage is TRBJ1-5, with TRBD1 matching 9 bases. Trimming at V came to 7 bases and at J to 3 bases, leaving 10 bases not matched to a gene. The germline V gene encodes CDR1 SQVTM and CDR2 ANQGSEA. The CDR3 is 15 amino acids. CDR3 nucleotides: TGCAGCGCTAGACCCGGGACAGGGTACAATCAGCCCCAGCATTTT. This encodes CSARPGTGYNQPQHF.

This clonotype was picked up a small number of times. The DNA of the CDR3 is TGTGCCAGCAGTTTAGGGTCAGGTTATAGCAATCAGCCCCAGCATTTT. Translating gives CASSLGSGYSNQPQHF. V and J are TRBV27 and TRBJ1-5; D unresolved. The V gene's germline CDR1 is MNHEY and CDR2 SMNVEV (reference sequence). The V end lost 2 bases, the J end lost 0 bases, and 11 bases lay between the germline ends. The CDR3 covers 16 residues.

This clonotype has at least ten counts. V and J are TRBV6-1 and TRBJ2-7; D is uncertain. Germline CDR1 reads MNHNS; CDR2 reads SASEGT. The CDR3 length is 13 residues. The V gene lost 0 bases and the J gene lost 4 bases, with 7 bases spanning the gap. The CDR3 here is CASSEATRYEQYF. The CDR3 DNA sequence: TGTGCCAGCAGTGAAGCAACACGGTACGAGCAGTACTTC.

Here the CDR3 DNA reads TGCAGTGCAGCGTCTAGCGGGATTTTCAATGAGCAGTTCTTC. Translation: CSAASSGIFNEQFF. V and J are TRBV20-1 and TRBJ2-1, with TRBD2 identical over 9 bases. V shed 6 bases and J 6 bases; nucleotides not matched to a gene: 9. The CDR3 consists of 14 residues. Germline CDR1 DFQATT, CDR2 SNEGSKA (reference sequence).